The clone carrying this T cell receptor beta chain was recorded once. Combining a sample-barcoded 5' primer with a J-beta primer mix, a second PCR ran for roughly 7 to 12 cycles. TCRdb fed the 5' RACE reads into MiXCR, producing one record per CDR3 protein. The table has about 970,000 distinct CDR3 sequences, roughly 51% seen once. Each donor gave roughly 10 milliliters of peripheral blood. The sample is drawn from a study of blood T cells in healthy people across ages. The germline V gene has CDR1 MDHEN and CDR2 SYDVKM. This CDR3 has 13 amino acids. J gave up 4 bases and V 11 bases, and 7 bases lay outside the gene matches.

Sequencing was done on a sample of blood. The sequence came from a woman aged 55-70 years in good health. The chain is built from TRBV28 and TRBJ1-5; TRBD1 matches 8 bases. The CDR3 is CALGQGLNQPQHF. The DNA of the CDR3 is TGTGCCCTAGGACAGGGACTAAATCAGCCCCAGCATTTT.